A single sample is the source of the 28 T cell receptor beta chains below, sequenced in a study of OX40 agonist ivuxolimab in advanced cancers. Sequencing was performed with immunoSEQ multiplex PCR; in TCRdb, only in-frame clones are kept and a portion is missing. Among roughly 77,000 clones listed, over 80% were seen once. The specimen comprised CD4+ or CD8+ T cells sorted from blood, sampled in a trial of the OX40 agonist ivuxolimab. These receptors all stem from an adult with an advanced solid tumor such as melanoma, head and neck, liver or kidney cancer.

This chain joins TRBV27 and TRBJ2-3; 8 nucleotides align to TRBD2. The germline V gene has CDR1 MNHEY and CDR2 SMNVEV (reference sequence). The ends lost 2 bases at V and 8 bases at J; junction bases unmatched: 0. This CDR3 spans 12 amino acids. The CDR3 bases are TGTGCCAGCAGTTTAAGCGGGGGTACGCAGTATTTT. The encoded protein is CASSLSGGTQYF.

V and J are TRBV28 and TRBJ2-5, with 12 nucleotides matching TRBD2. J gave up 3 bases and V 7 bases, and 9 bases lay outside the gene matches. Germline V gene sequence: CDR1 MDHEN, CDR2 SYDVKM. CDR3 size: 16 residues. The CDR3 nucleotides are TGTGCCAGCACCGTCTCGACTAGCGGGAGAAAAGAGACCCAGTACTTC. This gives the protein CASTVSTSGRKETQYF.

The J gene is TRBJ1-5, the V gene TRBV5-1; D gene uncertain. Looked up from germline, CDR1 is SGHRS and CDR2 is YFSETQ. The germline V and J ends were trimmed by 1 base and 1 base, with 6 bases remaining between them. This CDR3 spans 14 amino acids. The CDR3 DNA reads as TGCGCCAGCAGCTTGTTGGGGAGCAATCAGCCCCAGCATTTT. This encodes CASSLLGSNQPQHF.

The CDR3 loop is CSVRRLAGGDEQYF. The CDR3 region has the DNA TGCAGCGTTCGGAGACTAGCGGGAGGGGACGAGCAGTACTTC. The chain links TRBV29-1 to TRBJ2-7; 14 bases match TRBD2. CDR1 is SQVTM and CDR2 is ANQGSEA in the germline V gene. The trim removed 5 bases at V and 5 bases at J, leaving 5 bases unmatched. The CDR3 extends over 14 amino acids.

V gene TRBV5-4 combines with J gene TRBJ2-2; the D is unclear. Germline assignment: CDR1 SGHNT and CDR2 YYREEE (reference sequence). This CDR3 is built from 12 residues. V was shortened by 4 bases and J by 0 bases, with 1 base between the two germline ends. The CDR3 coding sequence is TGTGCCAGCAGCGCGAACACCGGGGAGCTGTTTTTT. This gives the protein CASSANTGELFF.

The chain joins TRBV7-2 to TRBJ1-1, with D hard to call. Trimming took 1 base from V and 4 from J, leaving 10 bases between them. This CDR3 comprises 14 residues. The germline gives CDR1 SGHTA, CDR2 FQGNSA. The CDR3 is CASSLVTRSTEAFF. The CDR3 DNA reads TGTGCCAGCAGCTTAGTAACGAGGAGCACTGAAGCTTTCTTT.

This clone has a single count. The chain carries TRBV6-4 and TRBJ2-7; 9 bases map to TRBD2. The CDR3 length is 15 residues. J lost 3 bases, V lost 4 bases, and 7 bases had no gene match. CDR1 MRHNA and CDR2 SNTAGT come from the germline V gene. CDR3 in DNA: TGTGCCAGCAGTGTCTCTAGCGGGGCGAACTACGAGCAGTACTTC. Its protein is CASSVSSGANYEQYF.

The genes are TRBV11-2 and TRBJ2-3, with 9 bases identical to TRBD2. V trimming: 3 bases; J trimming: 0 bases; junction bases outside the gene matches: 10. In germline, CDR1 is SGHAT, CDR2 FQNNGV. This CDR3 region has 18 residues. CDR3 loop: CASSFRGAGGPSTDTQYF. CDR3 DNA: TGTGCCAGCAGCTTTAGGGGTGCGGGAGGGCCGAGCACAGATACGCAGTATTTT.

The J gene is TRBJ2-3, the V gene TRBV2; D not resolved. Between the trimmed V and J ends, which lost 3 bases and 0 bases, there was a span of 10 bases. Germline V lookup: CDR1 SNHLY, CDR2 FYNNEI. The CDR3 spans 15 residues. CDR3 protein: CASSEGWRSTDTQYF. CDR3 coding DNA: TGTGCCAGCAGTGAGGGTTGGCGGAGCACAGATACGCAGTATTTT.

The rearrangement uses TRBV28 and TRBJ2-7; D is ambiguous. This CDR3 has 15 residues. V dropped 7 bases and J dropped 4 bases, with 20 bases sitting between them. In germline, CDR1 is MDHEN, CDR2 SYDVKM. The CDR3 loop is CASMGQREGRYEQYF. Here the CDR3 DNA reads TGTGCCAGCATGGGCCAAAGGGAAGGGCGTTACGAGCAGTACTTC.

This clone was counted once. The rearrangement links TRBV7-8 to TRBJ2-1; 14 nucleotides align to TRBD2. The germline V gene has CDR1 SGHVS and CDR2 FQNEAQ. V dropped 5 bases and J dropped 13; count of bases not matched to a gene: 10. This CDR3 spans 15 amino acids. CDR3 region: CASSPRSGTSGRQFF. The CDR3 DNA is TGTGCCAGCAGCCCTCGATCCGGGACTAGCGGGAGACAGTTCTTC.

The chain employs TRBV5-1 and TRBJ1-1; D gene ambiguous. The ends were cut back, 5 bases at V and 1 base at J, with 9 bases in the middle. Germline CDR1 is SGHRS and CDR2 is YFSETQ. The CDR3 is made up of 13 amino acids. CDR3 amino acids: CASRTAANTEAFF. The CDR3 DNA follows: TGCGCCAGCAGAACGGCGGCGAACACTGAAGCTTTCTTT.

The CDR3 protein is CASSLVDGMPYF. For the CDR3, the DNA is TGTGCCAGCAGCTTAGTCGACGGGATGCCGTACTTC. The rearrangement uses TRBV11-3 and TRBJ2-7; D possibly corresponds to TRBD2 (5 bases). Trimming left V 1 base short and J 12 bases short, with 13 bases between. Germline CDR1 SGHNT, CDR2 YENEEA. This CDR3 has 12 amino acids.

V gene TRBV5-1 combines with J gene TRBJ2-4; the D is unclear. This CDR3 comprises 15 residues. The V and J ends lost 3 bases and 0 bases respectively, with 10 bases between them. Germline V CDR1 and CDR2: SGHRS, YFSETQ. The CDR3: CASSSASLAKNIQYF. In nucleotides, the CDR3 is TGCGCCAGCAGCTCGGCCAGTTTAGCCAAAAACATTCAGTACTTC.

The rearrangement links TRBV9 to TRBJ2-2, with D tentatively TRBD1 (6 bases). The CDR3 is made up of 15 amino acids. In germline, CDR1 is SGDLS, CDR2 YYNGEE. V shed 2 bases and J shed 3 bases, with 11 bases lying between them. The CDR3 DNA is TGTGCCAGCAGCGTTCGACAGGACCACACCGGGGAGCTGTTTTTT. It translates to CASSVRQDHTGELFF.

The V gene is TRBV30, the J gene TRBJ2-5; the match to TRBD2 covers 12 bases. V trimming: 3 bases; J trimming: 4 bases; junction bases outside the gene matches: 3. This CDR3 comprises 14 residues. CDR1 GTSNPN and CDR2 SVGIG come from the germline V gene (reference sequence). The CDR3 here is CAWSSSGRGETQYF. CDR3 DNA sequence: TGTGCCTGGAGCTCTAGCGGGAGGGGAGAGACCCAGTACTTC. Supplemented by reference TRBV30 and TRBJ2-5, the full variable domain reads SQTIHQWPATLVQPVGSPLSLECTVEGTSNPNLYWYRQAAGRGLQLLFYSVGIGQISSEVPQNLSASRPQDRQFILSSKKLLLSDSGFYLCAWSSSGRGETQYFGPGTRLLVL.

V and J are TRBV7-9 and TRBJ2-3; D gene uncertain. CDR3 length equals 14 residues. The germline gives CDR1 SEHNR, CDR2 FQNEAQ (reference sequence). Trimming cost V 4 bases and J 3 bases, with 11 bases left between them. CDR3 bases: TGTGCCAGCAGCTCAGAGGTGCGGACAGATACGCAGTATTTT. Translated, it gives CASSSEVRTDTQYF.

This chain links TRBV27 with TRBJ2-5, with a tentative D call TRBD2 (6 bases). The CDR3 extends over 15 amino acids. The germline V gene encodes CDR1 MNHEY and CDR2 SMNVEV (reference sequence). V lost 6 bases and J lost 1, with 15 bases in between. CDR3: CASSPLATSQETQYF. The CDR3 nucleotides read TGTGCCAGCAGCCCACTAGCCACGAGCCAAGAGACCCAGTACTTC.

The rearrangement links TRBV30 to TRBJ2-7, with 11 bases matching TRBD2. This CDR3 region has 13 residues. J was trimmed by 7 bases and V by 4 bases; bases with no gene match: 6. The germline V gene encodes CDR1 GTSNPN and CDR2 SVGIG (reference sequence). Here the CDR3 reads CAWKVAGGLEQYF. The CDR3 DNA reads as TGTGCCTGGAAGGTAGCGGGAGGGTTGGAGCAGTACTTC.

CDR3 DNA sequence: TGCGCCAGCAGTTTTAGCGGGAGCGCTGGGGCCAACGTCCTGACTTTC. Amino acid sequence: CASSFSGSAGANVLTF. The V call is TRBV10-2, the J call TRBJ2-6; 9 bases agree with TRBD2. Germline CDR1 WSHSY, CDR2 SAAADI. The CDR3 is made up of 16 amino acids. V was clipped by 5 bases and J by 2 bases; unmatched bases: 4.

The V and J genes are TRBV25-1 and TRBJ2-3, with TRBD1 identical over 7 bases. V was clipped by 5 bases and J by 3 bases; unmatched bases: 11. Per the germline V gene, CDR1 is MGHDK and CDR2 is SYGVNS. This CDR3 spans 16 amino acids. CDR3 loop: CASSPRGTVLTDTQYF. DNA for the CDR3: TGTGCCAGCAGTCCCAGGGGGACAGTTTTAACAGATACGCAGTATTTT.

The chain uses TRBV4-3 and TRBJ2-2; D remains unclear. The V gene lost 6 bases and the J gene lost 0 bases, with 8 bases spanning the gap. The CDR3 is 14 residues long. Per germline, CDR1 LGHNA and CDR2 YSLEER. CDR3 DNA: TGCGCCAGCAGGGGTATAGCGAACACCGGGGAGCTGTTTTTT. The encoded protein is CASRGIANTGELFF.

The sample holds one count of this clone. This chain joins TRBV11-2 and TRBJ2-7, with 8 bases identical to TRBD2. CDR1 is SGHAT, CDR2 FQNNGV, per germline. The CDR3 spans 16 residues. The V and J ends lost 0 bases and 2 bases, in that order; junction bases with no gene match: 6. The CDR3 loop reads CASSLDALAVPYEQYF. The CDR3 DNA is TGTGCCAGCAGCTTAGATGCACTAGCGGTACCCTACGAGCAGTACTTC. Full variable domain (missing parts from reference TRBV11-2 and TRBJ2-7): EAGVAQSPRYKIIEKRQSVAFWCNPISGHATLYWYQQILGQGPKLLIQFQNNGVVDDSQLPKDRFSAERLKGVDSTLKIQPAKLEDSAVYLCASSLDALAVPYEQYFGPGTRLTVT.

V is TRBV19 and J is TRBJ2-1; no firm D call. Germline assignment: CDR1 LNHDA and CDR2 SQIVND (reference sequence). The CDR3 runs 12 residues. Trimming pared 2 bases from V and 14 bases from J, leaving 13 bases between. The CDR3, as DNA: TGTGCCAGTAGTATAATTGAGAGGTTTAAGTTCTTC. As protein: CASSIIERFKFF.

This clone was seen only a few times. The chain couples TRBV25-1 to TRBJ1-3, with D possibly being TRBD1 (5 bases). This CDR3 is 16 amino acids long. V was clipped by 8 bases and J by 5 bases, with 22 bases between them. CDR1 is MGHDK, CDR2 SYGVNS, per germline. The CDR3 sequence is CASATRTGPGRNTIYF. CDR3 coding DNA: TGTGCCAGCGCTACCCGGACGGGACCCGGGCGAAACACCATATATTTT.

The chain is built from TRBV7-2 and TRBJ2-5; perhaps TRBD2 as D (6 bases). In germline, CDR1 is SGHTA, CDR2 FQGNSA. This CDR3 contains 14 residues. V shed 5 bases and J shed 4 bases, with 14 bases lying between them. The CDR3 DNA reads TGTGCCAGCAGCCAAAACGGGGGAGGAGAGACCCAGTACTTC. Translating it yields CASSQNGGGETQYF. Supplemented by reference TRBV7-2 and TRBJ2-5, the full variable domain reads GAGVSQSPSNKVTEKGKDVELRCDPISGHTALYWYRQSLGQGLEFLIYFQGNSAPDKSGLPSDRFSAERTGGSVSTLTIQRTQQEDSAVYLCASSQNGGGETQYFGPGTRLLVL.

Of note for this clone: The same CDR3 also results from other DNA sequences found in this sample. The gene calls are TRBV6-5 and TRBJ1-1; possibly TRBD1 for D (6 bases). Trimming stripped 6 bases from V and 1 base from J, with 12 bases between. In germline, CDR1 is MNHEY, CDR2 SVGAGI. The CDR3 sequence is 14 residues long. In DNA form, the CDR3 reads TGTGCCAGCAGCCTCGGACAGAAGAACACTGAAGCTTTCTTT. Its protein product is CASSLGQKNTEAFF.

The chain has TRBV19 and TRBJ1-5, with TRBD1 as a possible D gene (5 bases). Germline V CDR1 and CDR2: LNHDA, SQIVND (reference sequence). The CDR3 consists of 12 residues. CDR3 loop: CSQEGSNQPQHF. The CDR3 nucleotides read TGTTCCCAGGAGGGGAGCAATCAGCCCCAGCATTTT. The variable domain in full, with the rest retrieved from reference TRBV19 and TRBJ1-5, is DGGITQSPKYLFRKEGQNVTLSCEQNLNHDAMYWYRQDPGQGLRLIYYSQIVNDFQKGDIAEGYSVSREKKESFPLTVTSAQKNPTAFYLCSQEGSNQPQHFGDGTRLSIL.